These 25 T cell receptor beta chains originate from one sample sequenced in a study of T cell responses to AZD1222 COVID-19 vaccine. Clones were read by immunoSEQ multiplex PCR, and TCRdb kept only the in-frame ones, dropping some. The sample contains roughly 130,000 clones, approximately 88% of which appear only once. Sequenced material: peripheral blood, taken on day 0 of MenACWY control vaccination. The receptors originated from an adult in good health.

This clone was counted once. The chain employs TRBV23-1 and TRBJ1-1; D remains ambiguous. TRBV23-1 is assigned to the ORF class and has an uncertain function. The CDR3 consists of 15 residues. Trimming took off 0 bases at V and 3 bases at J, with 11 bases between the two ends. The CDR3 DNA sequence: TGCGCCAGCAGTCAATCGAACAGAAAAGACACTGAAGCTTTCTTT. It codes for CASSQSNRKDTEAFF.

J is TRBJ1-6 and V is TRBV27; the D is unclear. CDR1 is MNHEY and CDR2 is SMNVEV in the germline V gene (reference sequence). The V end was cut by 3 bases, the J end by 0 bases, with 6 bases between. This CDR3 comprises 15 residues. In DNA form, the CDR3 reads TGTGCCAGCAGTTTTGTGAGCTCCTATAATTCACCCCTCCACTTT. Amino acid sequence: CASSFVSSYNSPLHF.

The chain joins TRBV5-1 to TRBJ2-1; D remains ambiguous. Trimming pared 1 base from V and 10 bases from J, leaving 9 bases between. The CDR3 length is 12 residues. CDR1 SGHRS and CDR2 YFSETQ come from the germline V gene. In nucleotides, the CDR3 is TGCGCCAGCAGCTTGTCGGACGGCGAGCAGTTCTTC. This translates into CASSLSDGEQFF.

The chain links TRBV2 to TRBJ2-7; 7 bases are shared with TRBD1. The ends lost 7 bases at V and 0 bases at J; junction bases unmatched: 9. The CDR3 covers 15 residues. In germline, CDR1 is SNHLY, CDR2 FYNNEI. The DNA for the CDR3 is TGTGCCAGCACGAAGACAGGGCCTATCTCCTACGAGCAGTACTTC. This codes for CASTKTGPISYEQYF.

V and J are TRBV29-1 and TRBJ1-1, with D hard to call. Trimming stripped 7 bases from V and 1 base from J, with 13 bases between. Germline V CDR1 and CDR2: SQVTM, ANQGSEA. The CDR3 sequence is 13 residues long. The CDR3 region is CSAVGGTNTEAFF. Written as DNA, the CDR3 is TGCAGCGCAGTGGGAGGCACGAACACTGAAGCTTTCTTT.

The gene calls are TRBV6-5 and TRBJ2-4, with TRBD1 identical over 12 bases. Germline loops: CDR1 MNHEY, CDR2 SVGAGI. J gave up 5 bases and V 0 bases, and 2 bases lay outside the gene matches. This CDR3 is built from 16 residues. CDR3 residues: CASSYSGTGGQNIQYF. The CDR3 nucleotides read TGTGCCAGCAGTTACTCAGGGACAGGGGGCCAAAACATTCAGTACTTC.

The gene calls are TRBV15 and TRBJ2-3; D not resolved. The CDR3 length is 14 residues. V was trimmed by 0 bases and J by 5 bases, leaving 9 bases between them. The germline V gene has CDR1 LNHNV and CDR2 YYDKDF (reference sequence). The CDR3 DNA is TGTGCCACCAGCAGAGATAGGCAGCTAGATACGCAGTATTTT. Its protein product is CATSRDRQLDTQYF. Full variable domain (remainder filled in from reference TRBV15 and TRBJ2-3): DAMVIQNPRYQVTQFGKPVTLSCSQTLNHNVMYWYQQKSSQAPKLLFHYYDKDFNNEADTPDNFQSRRPNTSFCFLDIRSPGLGDTAMYLCATSRDRQLDTQYFGPGTRLTVL.

The rearrangement links TRBV5-5 to TRBJ2-1; 7 bases match TRBD2. The CDR3 extends over 15 amino acids. CDR1 is SGHKS, CDR2 YYEKEE, per germline (reference sequence). V trimming: 1 base; J trimming: 6 bases; junction bases outside the gene matches: 7. The CDR3 nucleotides are TGTGCCAGCAGCTTGTGGGCGGGAGAGGTCAATGAGCAGTTCTTC. It yields the protein CASSLWAGEVNEQFF.

This chain's CDR3 is CASSFTSGSYEQYF. The CDR3, as DNA: TGTGCCAGCAGTTTCACGAGCGGGAGTTACGAGCAGTACTTC. The chain has TRBV27 and TRBJ2-7; 8 bases fit TRBD2. Germline CDR1 and CDR2: MNHEY and SMNVEV (reference sequence). The V segment lost 3 bases and the J segment 4 bases; nucleotides outside the gene matches: 5. This CDR3 is built from 14 residues.

This chain uses TRBV28 with TRBJ1-6; 7 bases are a match to TRBD1. Germline CDR1 and CDR2: MDHEN and SYDVKM. V dropped 6 bases and J dropped 7; count of bases not matched to a gene: 9. The CDR3 is 15 residues long. The CDR3 protein is CASSSDRRPNSPLHF. As DNA, the CDR3 is TGTGCCAGCAGCTCGGACAGGCGACCGAATTCACCCCTCCACTTT. The full variable domain, its missing parts supplied by reference TRBV28 and TRBJ1-6, is DVKVTQSSRYLVKRTGEKVFLECVQDMDHENMFWYRQDPGLGLRLIYFSYDVKMKEKGDIPEGYSVSREKKERFSLILESASTNQTSMYLCASSSDRRPNSPLHFGNGTRLTVT.

The CDR3, as DNA: TGTGCCAGCAGCGTCTCCTCGGGAGGGACCGGGGAGCTGTTTTTT. Its protein product is CASSVSSGGTGELFF. The chain carries TRBV2 and TRBJ2-2; TRBD2 aligns across 8 bases. This CDR3 is built from 15 residues. V trimming: 6 bases; J trimming: 5 bases; junction bases outside the gene matches: 8. In germline, CDR1 is SNHLY, CDR2 FYNNEI.

V and J are TRBV2 and TRBJ2-2; a possible D gene is TRBD2 (7 bases). V lost 10 bases and J lost 7, with 19 bases in between. Per the germline V gene, CDR1 is SNHLY and CDR2 is FYNNEI. CDR3 length: 14 amino acids. The CDR3 DNA reads TGTGCCACCCGAGGGGGAGGGCCGAGCGGGGAGCTGTTTTTT. Translated: CATRGGGPSGELFF.

CDR3 sequence reads: CASSAGPGLDSPLHF. The DNA for the CDR3 is TGCGCCAGCAGCGCCGGACCGGGTCTGGATTCACCCCTCCACTTT. The rearrangement links TRBV5-1 to TRBJ1-6; D not certain. CDR3 length equals 15 residues. Germline V gives CDR1 SGHRS, CDR2 YFSETQ. The V gene lost 4 bases and the J gene lost 8 bases, with 16 bases spanning the gap.

The chain recombines TRBV19 with TRBJ1-5, with D possibly being TRBD1 (5 bases). With 5 bases removed from V and 0 bases from J, the gap between germline ends came to 11 bases. CDR1 is LNHDA, CDR2 SQIVND, per germline (reference sequence). The CDR3 extends over 15 amino acids. CDR3 sequence: CASSARQISNQPQHF. The CDR3 DNA follows: TGTGCCAGTAGTGCTCGACAGATTAGCAATCAGCCCCAGCATTTT.

This chain links TRBV5-6 with TRBJ1-2; 8 bases match TRBD1. This CDR3 is built from 14 residues. V was clipped by 2 bases and J by 5 bases; unmatched bases: 5. Germline V gives CDR1 SGHDT, CDR2 YYEEEE. In nucleotides, the CDR3 is TGTGCCAGCAGCTTTCCAGGGGGCAGTTATGGCTACACCTTC. Its protein product is CASSFPGGSYGYTF.

The chain employs TRBV7-3 and TRBJ2-3; D is possibly TRBD1 or TRBD2 (6 bases each). The CDR3 runs to 14 residues. Trimming shortened V by 3 bases and J by 1 base, and 8 bases separated the two germline ends. The V gene's germline CDR1 is SGHTA and CDR2 FQGTGA. The DNA of the CDR3 is TGTGCCAGCAGCTTTGGGGGGCGCACAGATACGCAGTATTTT. Its protein product is CASSFGGRTDTQYF.

The chain combines TRBV15 with TRBJ1-2; D gene uncertain. This CDR3 region has 14 residues. The ends were cut back, 1 base at V and 10 bases at J, with 16 bases in the middle. From germline, CDR1 is LNHNV and CDR2 YYDKDF (reference sequence). The CDR3 coding sequence is TGTGCCACCAGCAGAGTCAGAGCCCCCTATTTCTACACCTTC. The encoded protein is CATSRVRAPYFYTF.

The genes are TRBV4-1 and TRBJ2-7, with 10 bases lining up with TRBD2. There are 15 residues in the CDR3. Trimming at V came to 4 bases and at J to 3 bases, leaving 6 bases not matched to a gene. CDR1 and CDR2 from the germline V gene are MGHRA and YSYEKL. Here the CDR3 reads CASSPGLAVYYEQYF. The CDR3 nucleotides read TGCGCCAGCAGCCCCGGACTAGCGGTTTACTACGAGCAGTACTTC.

The chain's CDR3 is CASSLGRGYEQYF. CDR3 in DNA: TGTGCCAGCAGTTTAGGCAGAGGATACGAGCAGTACTTC. V usage is TRBV28 and J usage is TRBJ2-7; no definite D call. The V gene's germline CDR1 is MDHEN and CDR2 SYDVKM. V lost 2 bases, J lost 4 bases, and 9 bases lay in between. The CDR3 sequence is 13 residues long.

This chain joins TRBV5-5 and TRBJ2-1; 11 bases are a match to TRBD2. Trimming cost V 4 bases and J 2 bases; bases outside gene matches: 5. This CDR3 is 16 amino acids long. Germline V CDR1 and CDR2: SGHKS, YYEKEE (reference sequence). This chain's CDR3 is CASSDRLAGPYNEQFF. In DNA form, the CDR3 reads TGTGCCAGCAGCGATAGACTAGCGGGGCCCTACAATGAGCAGTTCTTC.

The V gene is TRBV2, the J gene TRBJ2-7; D perhaps matches TRBD2 (6 bases). This CDR3 has 14 amino acids. Germline CDR1 and CDR2: SNHLY and FYNNEI. V lost 7 bases and J lost 5, with 18 bases in between. CDR3 protein: CASKRSLRTNEQYF. Written as DNA, the CDR3 is TGTGCCAGCAAGCGGTCCCTCCGGACTAACGAGCAGTACTTC.

The rearrangement uses TRBV14 and TRBJ2-4; 7 nucleotides line up with TRBD1. Germline-derived CDR1 and CDR2 are SGHDN and FVKESK. V gave up 0 bases and J gave up 6 bases; unmatched junction bases: 5. This CDR3 contains 15 residues. This CDR3 reads CASSQDRQGRNIQYF. CDR3 sequence (DNA): TGTGCCAGCAGCCAAGATCGACAGGGCAGAAACATTCAGTACTTC.

The chain combines TRBV10-1 with TRBJ1-3; no clear D. V was pared by 6 bases and J by 0 bases, with 6 bases between. The CDR3 is 13 amino acids. In germline, CDR1 is WNHNN, CDR2 SYGVQD (reference sequence). CDR3 DNA sequence: TGCGCCAGCAGCGATGTCTCTGGAAACACCATATATTTT. Encoded protein: CASSDVSGNTIYF.

This clone appeared a single time. The chain links TRBV7-9 to TRBJ1-3; tentative D call: TRBD1 (5 bases). The CDR3 totals 16 residues. V dropped 8 bases and J dropped 0 bases, with 17 bases sitting between them. Per germline, CDR1 SEHNR and CDR2 FQNEAQ (reference sequence). CDR3 sequence: CASAGVGADSGNTIYF. CDR3 sequence (DNA): TGTGCCAGCGCGGGGGTAGGAGCAGACTCTGGAAACACCATATATTTT.

This chain joins TRBV5-1 and TRBJ2-7; 8 bases are shared with TRBD2. V was clipped by 1 base and J by 0 bases; unmatched bases: 9. Germline V gene data show CDR1 as SGHRS and CDR2 as YFSETQ. The CDR3 runs 17 residues. For the CDR3, the DNA is TGCGCCAGCAGCTTGAGATCAGCGGGAGCTGTCTCCTACGAGCAGTACTTC. This codes for CASSLRSAGAVSYEQYF.